This TCR beta chain was identified in a study of graft-versus-host responses after intestinal transplantation. On the study more broadly: Anti-thymocyte globulin served as induction for all recipients, who then took tacrolimus and steroids for about three years.

Whole-study findings and limits: Declines in HvG clones occurring early post-transplant were associated with peak circulating GvH clone levels. High graft-versus-host to host-versus-graft clonal ratios were seen in allografts of patients with graft-donor T cell macrochimerism.

Germline assignment: CDR1 MNHEY and CDR2 SMNVEV (reference sequence). J was trimmed by 1 base and V by 3 bases; bases with no gene match: 1. The CDR3 spans 14 residues. Of note for this clone: What it binds is unknown.

Sequenced by immunoSEQ multiplex PCR; TCRdb stores in-frame clones only, minus some. Among 100,000 to 120,000 clones listed, around 95% were seen once. The source of this sequence is a human donor who received an intestinal transplant. Sample: unstimulated CD8+ T cells sorted from spleen or lymph node cells, taken before intestinal transplant. V usage is TRBV27 and J usage is TRBJ2-7; 9 bases are shared with TRBD2. The CDR3 DNA reads as TGTGCCAGCAGTTTGCGGGAGGGATCCTACGAGCAGTACTTC. It is translated as CASSLREGSYEQYF.